This T cell receptor beta chain was captured in a study of blood T cell repertoires in COVID-19. The overall study: COVID-19 samples, acute and convalescent, were from the United States, Italy and Spain. From T cells, B-cell-depleted T cells, or PBMCs came the material, which was cDNA or gDNA.

Under the authors' procedure: How many nucleated cells were present was estimated from reference gene primer amplification. The table came from immunoSEQ multiplex PCR; TCRdb's copy has only in-frame clones and leaves some out. The V and J calls and clone size are taken from that table; D and trimming were inferred from the DNA. The sample lists about 130,000 clones, around three quarters occurring once. Germline assignment: CDR1 LNHDA and CDR2 SQIVND (reference sequence). V lost 7 bases and J 6 bases, leaving 18 bases between the germline ends. This CDR3 spans 14 amino acids. This sequence joins TRBV19 and TRBJ1-1; perhaps TRBD1 as D (6 bases). What was sequenced was peripheral blood. The receptor was derived from a man aged 35 to 55 with active or convalescent COVID-19. The CDR3 DNA is TGTGCCAGTAATATTAGATCCGGGACATCTGAAGCTTTCTTT. Its protein is CASNIRSGTSEAFF.